This T cell receptor beta chain is from a study of control samples from healthy donors and cancer patients. The CDR3 sequence is 13 residues long. Germline CDR1 reads MNHEY; CDR2 reads SMNVEV (reference sequence). V shed 3 bases and J 8 bases; nucleotides not matched to a gene: 3. Clones were read by immunoSEQ multiplex PCR, and TCRdb kept only the in-frame ones, dropping some. The sample holds approximately 160,000 clones, around 90% seen once. This sequence originates from a woman aged 40 to 50 in good health. The sample consisted of blood. The chain links TRBV27 to TRBJ2-1, with 8 bases matching TRBD1. CDR3 bases: TGTGCCAGCAGTTTGGGGACAGGTCATGAGCAGTTCTTC. This translates into CASSLGTGHEQFF.